One and the same sample provided the 2 T cell receptor beta chains below, sequenced in a study of T cell repertoires in cytomegalovirus infection. TCRdb re-derived calls from the reads in MiXCR, one entry per CDR3 protein. Among hundreds of thousands of distinct CDR3 sequences listed, approximately 32% were seen once. Antigens of these TCRs are unknown. Sequencing used cultured CD8+ T cells from PBMCs, obtained from culture after CMV antigen stimulation. Receptor source: a human donor in good health (CMV status not recorded). Some clones in this sample may be carry-over from other donors' samples.

The chain carries TRBV12-3 or TRBV12-4 and TRBJ1-1, with D tentatively TRBD1 (5 bases). Trimming took off 5 bases at V and 1 base at J, with 14 bases between the two ends. The CDR3 length is 15 residues. Here the CDR3 DNA reads TGTGCCAGCAGTGAGGGACGGAGACCGAACACTGAAGCTTTCTTT. Protein sequence: CASSEGRRPNTEAFF.

V and J are TRBV7-8 and TRBJ1-3; D uncertain. V was pared by 3 bases and J by 3 bases, with 12 bases between. Germline CDR1 SGHVS, CDR2 FQNEAQ. The CDR3 contains 15 residues. CDR3 DNA sequence: TGTGCCAGCAGCTTTGACGGCACCGTTGGAAACACCATATATTTT. As protein: CASSFDGTVGNTIYF.